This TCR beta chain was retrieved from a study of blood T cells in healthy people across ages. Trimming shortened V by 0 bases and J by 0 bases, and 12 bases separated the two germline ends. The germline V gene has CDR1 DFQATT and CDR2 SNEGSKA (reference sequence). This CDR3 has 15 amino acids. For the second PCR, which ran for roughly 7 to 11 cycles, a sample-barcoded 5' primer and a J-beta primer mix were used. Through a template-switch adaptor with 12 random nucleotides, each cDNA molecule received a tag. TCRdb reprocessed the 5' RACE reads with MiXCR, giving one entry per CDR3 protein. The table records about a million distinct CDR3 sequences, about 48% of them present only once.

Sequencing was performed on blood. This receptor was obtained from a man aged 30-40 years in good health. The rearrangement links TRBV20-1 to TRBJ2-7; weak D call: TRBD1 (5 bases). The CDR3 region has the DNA TGCAGTGCTAGAGACGAGGACATACGCTCCTACGAGCAGTACTTC. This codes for CSARDEDIRSYEQYF.